Following are 10 T cell receptor beta chains from one sample sequenced in a study of tissue T cells after allogeneic stem cell transplantation (dated by TCRdb to 2021 to 2024). The time point label, read with the paper, signifies: recipient (host-origin) PBMCs collected before allo-HCT. The library was produced with the immunoSEQ multiplex PCR assay. This is the immuneACCESS table as TCRdb keeps it, with only in-frame sequences that have V and J called. A part of the clones is gone; compared with another copy, unresolved V genes explain less than half, and the rest is unexplained. This sample holds roughly 30,000 clones; less than 90% were observed only once. Clones ranked in the top ten supply less than 4.5% of the sample. The sequenced sample was blood, obtained before transplantation. All receptors derive from a woman between 18 and 50 years old who later had graft-versus-host disease after an allogeneic stem cell transplant.

The rearrangement joins TRBV5-1 to TRBJ2-2, with TRBD2 matching over 10 bases. This CDR3 is built from 17 residues. Losses at the gene ends were 0 bases for V and 0 bases for J; bases not matched to a gene: 2. Per germline, CDR1 SGHRS and CDR2 YFSETQ. CDR3 loop: CASSLVSGRTNTGELFF. CDR3 DNA: TGCGCCAGCAGCTTGGTTAGCGGGAGGACGAACACCGGGGAGCTGTTTTTT.

This rearrangement joins TRBV27 to TRBJ2-1; a possible D gene is TRBD2 (6 bases). V lost 5 bases, J lost 9 bases, and 8 bases lay in between. The CDR3 loop spans 11 amino acids. The germline gives CDR1 MNHEY, CDR2 SMNVEV (reference sequence). The CDR3 DNA follows: TGTGCCAGCAGTCCCGGGGGTGAGCAGTTCTTC. Protein: CASSPGGEQFF.

V and J are TRBV19 and TRBJ1-5; D is undetermined. The CDR3 loop spans 15 amino acids. The germline V gene encodes CDR1 LNHDA and CDR2 SQIVND (reference sequence). Deletions cut 5 bases from V and 0 bases from J, with 11 bases between. CDR3 protein: CASSAIRDSNQPQHF. CDR3 coding DNA: TGTGCCAGTAGTGCCATAAGGGATAGCAATCAGCCCCAGCATTTT.

The CDR3 loop reads CASSIEGGLGTDTQYF. CDR3 sequence (DNA): TGTGCCAGTAGTATTGAGGGGGGGCTCGGTACAGATACGCAGTATTTT. This chain joins TRBV19 and TRBJ2-3; possibly TRBD2 for D (7 bases). The V end was cut by 3 bases, the J end by 3 bases, with 16 bases between. The CDR3 contains 16 residues. CDR1 and CDR2 from the germline V gene are LNHDA and SQIVND (reference sequence).

This chain uses TRBV6-4 with TRBJ1-1; TRBD1 might be the D (6 bases). The CDR3 has 12 residues. Per the germline V gene, CDR1 is MRHNA and CDR2 is SNTAGT. V lost 5 bases to trimming and J lost 5 bases, with 9 bases between them. CDR3 region: CASSLQGTEAFF. In nucleotides, the CDR3 is TGTGCCAGCAGTCTACAGGGAACTGAAGCTTTCTTT.

This clone occurred once. The gene calls are TRBV18 and TRBJ2-7; tentatively, D is TRBD1 or TRBD2 (5 bases each). Trimming took off 4 bases at V and 7 bases at J, with 14 bases between the two ends. The CDR3 runs 13 residues. The germline CDR1 and CDR2 sequences are KGHSH and LQKENI. The CDR3 sequence is CASSLRDDLEQYF. CDR3 DNA: TGTGCCAGCTCACTCCGGGACGACCTAGAGCAGTACTTC.

The V gene is TRBV18, the J gene TRBJ2-7, with a possible D match to TRBD2 (5 bases). This CDR3 has 14 residues. Germline CDR1 and CDR2: KGHSH and LQKENI. V was shortened by 3 bases and J by 2 bases, with 11 bases between the two germline ends. CDR3 DNA: TGTGCCAGCTCACCCGGACTTTTAACCTACGAGCAGTACTTC. Residues: CASSPGLLTYEQYF.

The chain recombines TRBV29-1 with TRBJ2-2; TRBD2 agrees at 9 bases. The CDR3 is 15 amino acids. The germline V gene encodes CDR1 SQVTM and CDR2 ANQGSEA. V was clipped by 2 bases and J by 5 bases; unmatched bases: 6. The CDR3 loop is CSVELAGVGTGELFF. The CDR3 DNA follows: TGCAGCGTTGAATTAGCGGGAGTGGGGACCGGGGAGCTGTTTTTT.

The chain has TRBV9 and TRBJ1-1; D might be TRBD1 (5 bases). V lost 0 bases to trimming and J lost 4 bases, with 10 bases between them. Per germline, CDR1 SGDLS and CDR2 YYNGEE. The CDR3 has 14 amino acids. The CDR3 sequence: CASSVGRVGTEAFF. DNA of the CDR3: TGTGCCAGCAGCGTAGGCAGGGTAGGCACTGAAGCTTTCTTT.

The count of this clone is one. The genes are TRBV28 and TRBJ2-3; D uncertain. Germline assignment: CDR1 MDHEN and CDR2 SYDVKM. Trimming shortened V by 6 bases and J by 7 bases, and 14 bases separated the two germline ends. The CDR3 extends over 13 amino acids. In DNA, the CDR3 is TGTGCCAGCAGATCCGGAAGAATGTATACGCAGTATTTT. This codes for CASRSGRMYTQYF.